Following are 2 T cell receptor beta chains from one sample sequenced in a study of vaccination effects on CD4 cells after COVID-19. The antigens of these receptors remain unknown. The protocol was immunoSEQ multiplex PCR, while the TCRdb copy is restricted to in-frame clones and leaves out a portion. Of over 55,000 clones in the sample, about four fifths were seen once. Expansion with viral peptide pools was applied to antigen-specific CD4+ T cells by the ViraFEST assay prior to sequencing. Having been cultured for roughly 11 days, the cells underwent CD4+ T cell isolation. This sample comprised CD4+ T cells from PBMCs cultured with HCoV-229E spike peptides, obtained before COVID-19 vaccination. These receptors originate from a human donor who received a COVID-19 vaccine.

This clone was found a few times. The rearrangement uses TRBV5-1 and TRBJ2-1; a weak D match, TRBD2 (5 bases). This CDR3 has 14 amino acids. V was clipped by 3 bases and J by 1 base, with 8 bases between them. The germline V gene has CDR1 SGHRS and CDR2 YFSETQ. CDR3 in amino acids: CASSWRASYNEQFF. In DNA form, the CDR3 reads TGCGCCAGCAGCTGGCGGGCTTCCTACAATGAGCAGTTCTTC.

V usage is TRBV28 and J usage is TRBJ1-3, with D unclear. Trimming removed 6 bases at V and 4 bases at J, with 13 bases between. Germline V gives CDR1 MDHEN, CDR2 SYDVKM. The CDR3 has 14 amino acids. CDR3 residues: CASSSPSGGNTIYF. CDR3 DNA sequence: TGTGCCAGCAGCTCCCCCTCGGGGGGAAACACCATATATTTT.